These T cell receptor beta chains were read from a single sample in a study of blood T cell repertoires in COVID-19. This table comes from immunoSEQ multiplex PCR, and its TCRdb copy is limited to in-frame clones, with some not included. Of 280,000 or so clones listed, 90% are singletons. The sequencing input was PBMCs or T cells enriched from blood (not recorded which). The receptor source for this set is a woman between 18 and 30 years old with acute COVID-19. The CDR3 runs from the conserved cysteine through the conserved F or W. Fields, in order: V gene, J gene, clone size, CDR3 protein. For some rows the clone size is stated as once, few or many, or as a class when expanded; others skip it.

TRBV7-9	TRBJ2-1	-	CASSPPPRTGGNEQFF
TRBV6-5	TRBJ1-2	-	CASSYRGYGYTF
TRBV6-6	TRBJ1-5	few	CASSRADQGWAHQPQHF
TRBV7-9	TRBJ1-1	-	CASSWYRGSNTEAFF
TRBV7-3	TRBJ2-2	-	CASRSFYTGELFF
TRBV21-1	TRBJ2-7	-	CASSKRSGTRSSEQYF
TRBV19	TRBJ2-2	-	CATLDRGNTGELFF
TRBV5-1	TRBJ2-1	-	CASSFGTSGTGTYNEQFF
TRBV5-6	TRBJ2-3	-	CATRRDSYTDTQYF
TRBV11-2	TRBJ2-2	-	CASSSNRGTGGELFF
TRBV7-8	TRBJ2-5	-	CASSLVQGMQETQYF
TRBV6-2/TRBV6-3	TRBJ2-1	-	CASSYGAAPNEQFF
TRBV7-2	TRBJ2-1	-	CASSLRQGAPDEQFF
TRBV7-3	TRBJ2-7	once	CASSLNGLAGTLGEQYF
TRBV19	TRBJ1-6	few	CASSIRGSNSPLHF
TRBV27	TRBJ2-1	-	CATGRGQGINEQFF
TRBV9	TRBJ2-7	-	CASSVGSGGPSYEQYF
TRBV7-9	TRBJ1-6	-	CASRGGDSPLHF
TRBV28	TRBJ1-5	-	CASSEGQPQHF
TRBV27	TRBJ2-3	-	CASSSLAGVGGTDTQYF
TRBV19	TRBJ2-5	-	CASSITSGSNSIDETQYF
TRBV6-4	TRBJ2-2	once	CASRGQGNTGELFF
TRBV5-8	TRBJ2-7	-	CASSFSGGAYEQYF
TRBV13	TRBJ1-1	-	CASSATTQPGAMNTEAFF
TRBV28	TRBJ2-7	-	CASSFDRSDEQYF
TRBV2	TRBJ1-1	-	CASSEKPIVNTEAFF
TRBV19	TRBJ1-3	-	CATTPGGTGNTIYF
TRBV27	TRBJ2-5	once	CASSSFGTSGTETQYF
TRBV5-6	TRBJ1-6	-	CASSLGSAGSNSPLHF
TRBV6-5	TRBJ2-7	-	CASSRRTSSYEQYF
TRBV5-4	TRBJ1-1	-	CASSLRGGSTEAFF
TRBV10-3	TRBJ2-3	-	CAIKGQGSDTQYF
TRBV18	TRBJ1-1	-	CASSLGQGIGTEAFF
TRBV5-1	TRBJ2-1	-	CASSSRGVAGVNEQFF
TRBV9	TRBJ2-7	-	CASSGGLGEQYF
TRBV13	TRBJ2-1	once	CASSLGLSGLAGVEQFF
TRBV19	TRBJ1-3	-	CASSILTGSSGNTIYF
TRBV28	TRBJ2-7	-	CASGLAGVSYEQYF
TRBV5-1	TRBJ2-7	-	CASSPRTSETPSLTYEQYF
TRBV11-2	TRBJ2-1	-	CASSIRQGAGNEQFF
TRBV4-2	TRBJ1-2	-	CASSQSGLESYGYTF
TRBV11-2	TRBJ2-3	once	CASSLERGGRSTDTQYF
TRBV4-2	TRBJ2-7	-	CASSQNLQGYEQYF
TRBV12-5	TRBJ2-6	-	CASGSILDGHSGANVLTF
TRBV30	TRBJ2-7	-	CAWRVQGALYEQYF
TRBV5-4	TRBJ2-2	-	CASSSGQKYGELFF
TRBV7-9	TRBJ2-7	few	CASSLTAGAYEQYF
TRBV19	TRBJ1-1	-	CASSMGGEGTEAFF
TRBV7-8	TRBJ1-2	few	CASSLDRVRYGYTF
TRBV7-8	TRBJ1-2	-	CASSLAKGGYYGYTF
TRBV3-1/TRBV3-2	TRBJ1-1	-	CASSQEVVNTEAFF
TRBV2	TRBJ1-2	-	CATTAQGFGYTF
TRBV6-5	TRBJ1-2	-	CASSYSRTANYGYTF